The 22 T cell receptor beta chains presented below share a single source sample, sequenced in a study of tumor and adjacent non-tumor tissue in lung cancer. The library came from three nested PCR rounds adapted from ARM-PCR protocols. Via MiXCR, TCRdb re-called the multiplex PCR reads, giving one row per CDR3 protein. The sample has 40,000 to 55,000 distinct CDR3 sequences, 74% seen once. No cell sorting was done before RNA was extracted from the tissue. This non-tumor lung sample came from over 3 cm beyond the tumor edge. The sample comprised distant non-tumor lung tissue. These receptors were obtained from a woman aged 60 to 75 with non-small cell lung cancer.

J is TRBJ1-2 and V is TRBV30, with TRBD1 identical over 11 bases. The germline V gene encodes CDR1 GTSNPN and CDR2 SVGIG (reference sequence). The V and J ends lost 8 bases and 11 bases, in that order; junction bases with no gene match: 13. The length of the CDR3 is 13 residues. CDR3 nucleotide sequence: TGTGCCGCCTCGGGACAGGGGGATCGTGGTTACACCTTC. Translated: CAASGQGDRGYTF.

The sample holds many counts of this clonotype. The rearrangement uses TRBV6-4 and TRBJ2-1, with 11 positions matching TRBD2. The CDR3 is 15 amino acids. The germline V gene encodes CDR1 MRHNA and CDR2 SNTAGT. Trimming at V came to 4 bases and at J to 2 bases, leaving 1 base not matched to a gene. The CDR3 nucleotides are TGTGCCAGCAGTGCTAGCGGGGGGACCTACAATGAGCAGTTCTTC. Protein: CASSASGGTYNEQFF.

A few counts support this clonotype. Likely a read error: the CDR3 ends without its conserved phenylalanine or tryptophan. V usage is TRBV12-3 or TRBV12-4 and J usage is TRBJ2-5, with D possibly called TRBD1 or TRBD2 (5 bases each). V lost 5 bases and J 3 bases, leaving 10 bases between the germline ends. The CDR3 extends over 13 amino acids. The CDR3 bases are TGTGCCAGCAGTCGGGACGCTAAAGAGACCCAGTACATC. Its protein is CASSRDAKETQYI.

Concerning this clonotype: One base away lies a much larger clone, so this may be a sequencing read error. This chain connects TRBV7-8 to TRBJ2-7; TRBD1 might be the D (6 bases). The V end was cut by 3 bases, the J end by 7 bases, with 13 bases between. The CDR3 has 13 residues. CDR1 is SGHVS and CDR2 is FQNEAQ in the germline V gene. CDR3 coding DNA: TGTGCCAGCAGCTTGGGGGCAGTACGAGAGCAGTACTTC. It yields the protein CASSLGAVREQYF.

Concerning this clonotype itself: A clone one base away is much larger, so this may be a read error. The chain uses TRBV5-1 and TRBJ2-3, with 8 bases that match TRBD2. Germline assignment: CDR1 SGHRS and CDR2 YFSETQ. The CDR3 consists of 17 residues. V lost 3 bases and J lost 4; bases outside the gene matches: 13. The CDR3 region is CASSSELAVVGADTQYF. DNA of the CDR3: TGCGCCAGCAGCTCGGAACTAGCGGTAGTTGGAGCAGATACGCAGTATTTT.

As regards this clonotype: The junction and the germline gene differ at one end; a read error may be behind it. The chain employs TRBV14 and TRBJ1-2, with 8 bases fitting TRBD1. The CDR3 is made up of 14 amino acids. Per germline, CDR1 SGHDN and CDR2 FVKESK. The CDR3 here is CACRQGSGPGGYTF. The DNA of the CDR3 is TGTGCCTGCAGACAGGGGTCGGGCCCCGGTGGCTACACCTTC. The entire variable domain, with the rest obtained from reference TRBV14 and TRBJ1-2, is as follows: EAGVTQFPSHSVIEKGQTVTLRCDPISGHDNLYWYRRVMGKEIKFLLHFVKESKQDESGMPNNRFLAERTGGTYSTLKVQPAELEDSGVYFCACRQGSGPGGYTFGSGTRLTVV.

This clonotype was found many times. This rearrangement joins TRBV9 to TRBJ1-2; D uncertain. V dropped 0 bases and J dropped 8 bases, with 20 bases sitting between them. From germline, CDR1 is SGDLS and CDR2 YYNGEE. This CDR3 region has 16 residues. CDR3: CASSVGAPVKKEGYTF. The CDR3 nucleotides are TGTGCCAGCAGCGTAGGGGCACCGGTAAAGAAAGAGGGCTACACCTTC.

For this clonotype: One base away lies a much larger clone, so this may be a sequencing read error. The gene calls are TRBV28 and TRBJ2-1, with 11 bases fitting TRBD2. Germline trimming cut 6 bases from V and 13 bases from J; bases unmatched to any gene: 11. Germline values: CDR1 MDHEN, CDR2 SYDVKM. The CDR3 length is 14 residues. This chain's CDR3 is CASRFLAGGREQFF. The CDR3 DNA reads TGTGCCAGCAGATTCTTAGCGGGGGGGCGGGAACAGTTCTTC.

On this clonotype itself: The junction shows a germline mismatch at one end, possibly a read error. V gene TRBV4-3 combines with J gene TRBJ2-5; TRBD2 agrees at 13 bases. This CDR3 has 16 amino acids. Germline CDR1 and CDR2: LGHNA and YSLEER. CDR3 sequence: CASSQERGLAGETQYF. DNA for the CDR3: TGCGCCAGCAGCCAAGAACGCGGACTAGCGGGAGAGACCCAGTATTTC.

For the CDR3, the DNA is TGTGCCAGCAGTTCCTTGGGAGTAGAATCTGGAAACACCATATATTTT. It translates to CASSSLGVESGNTIYF. The V call is TRBV6-5, the J call TRBJ1-3; D call uncertain. CDR1 is MNHEY, CDR2 SVGAGI, per germline. There are 16 residues in the CDR3. The V gene lost 4 bases and the J gene lost 1 base, with 14 bases spanning the gap.

Concerning this clonotype itself: The junction departs from the called germline gene at one end, perhaps through a read error. V and J are TRBV6-2 or TRBV6-3 and TRBJ1-1; D possibly corresponds to TRBD1 (6 bases). Germline loops: CDR1 MNHEY, CDR2 SVGEGT. This CDR3 has 14 amino acids. The CDR3 nucleotides read TGTGCCAGCAGATACTCGGGGGGGGCTCCTGAAGCTCTCTTC. This sequence encodes CASRYSGGAPEALF.

For this clonotype: The missing conserved phenylalanine or tryptophan at the end of this CDR3 makes a read error likely. No DNA is shown, since the ends of the CDR3 on it are uncertain; the CDR3 is the one TCRdb lists. The chain couples TRBV11-2 to TRBJ1-2. Germline V gene lookup returns CDR1 SGHAT and CDR2 FQNNGV. The CDR3 spans 12 amino acids, including both terminal residues. This chain's CDR3 is CASSLGSGVHIS.

Details on this clonotype: Possible read error: a much larger clone is one base away. The rearrangement joins TRBV28 to TRBJ2-7, with 8 bases aligning to TRBD2. The CDR3 has 15 residues. Germline CDR1 and CDR2: MDHEN and SYDVKM. As DNA, the CDR3 is TGTGCCAGCACCCCGGGTAGCGGGACTGTCTACGTGCAGTACTTC. It yields the protein CASTPGSGTVYVQYF.

As concerns this clonotype: One end of the junction is discordant with germline, which a read error may explain. This rearrangement joins TRBV12-3 or TRBV12-4 to TRBJ1-2, with D possibly TRBD1 on 5 matching bases. The CDR3 is 13 residues long. The CDR3 sequence: CASSFSSGTDYTF. DNA for the CDR3: TGTGCGAGCAGTTTCTCCTCAGGGACTGACTACACCTTC.

As regards this clonotype: This CDR3 fails to terminate in the conserved phenylalanine or tryptophan, so it likely reflects a read error. No DNA is shown, since the ends of the CDR3 on it are uncertain; the CDR3 is the one TCRdb lists. The CDR3 loop reads CSVCEGRSYTEAFL. The rearrangement joins TRBV29-1 to TRBJ1-1. Germline V CDR1 and CDR2: SQVTM, ANQGSEA. The CDR3 is 14 residues long, ends included.

The chain recombines TRBV11-2 with TRBJ2-5, with TRBD1 identical over 12 bases. CDR1 SGHAT and CDR2 FQNNGV come from the germline V gene. Unmatched junction bases numbered 4, after V lost 3 bases and J lost 5 bases. This CDR3 region has 15 residues. CDR3 loop: CASSLSGTGGETQYF. CDR3 DNA: TGTGCCAGCAGCTTGTCAGGGACAGGGGGCGAGACCCAGTACTTC.

With respect to this clonotype: Germline is not matched at one junction end, which may reflect a read error. The genes are TRBV6-2 or TRBV6-3 and TRBJ2-2, with TRBD2 as a possible D gene (6 bases). CDR1 is MNHEY and CDR2 is SVGEGT in the germline V gene. The CDR3 is made up of 16 amino acids. The chain's CDR3 is CASGYLRGGRTWELFF. The DNA for the CDR3 is TGTGCCAGCGGTTACCTTCGGGGAGGAAGGACCTGGGAGCTGTTTTTT.

The CDR3 is CSNSRASRGFF. The CDR3 DNA reads TGTTCCAACAGCCGGGCTAGTCGTGGGTTCTTC. The chain uses TRBV11-2 and TRBJ2-1; D unclear. The germline CDR1 and CDR2 sequences are SGHAT and FQNNGV. There are 11 residues in the CDR3.

This clonotype was counted a few times. The junction and the germline gene differ at one end; a read error may be behind it. This chain joins TRBV7-2 and TRBJ1-5; D not resolved. The CDR3 loop spans 13 amino acids. Germline CDR1 is SGHTA and CDR2 is FQGNSA. DNA for the CDR3: TGTGCCTGCAGCGAGTCGGTCAATCAGCCCCAGCATTTT. Translation: CACSESVNQPQHF.

As concerns this clonotype: Here the CDR3 omits its conserved ending phenylalanine or tryptophan, so a read error is the likely source. V and J are TRBV11-2 and TRBJ2-5; weak D call: TRBD1 (5 bases). The CDR3 has 15 residues. Germline assignment: CDR1 SGHAT and CDR2 FQNNGV. V was trimmed by 4 bases and J by 7 bases, leaving 19 bases between them. The CDR3 here is CASSSTETVGGTQYL. For the CDR3, the DNA is TGTGCCAGCAGCTCGACAGAGACAGTGGGCGGGACCCAGTACTTA.

J is TRBJ1-6 and V is TRBV29-1; D is possibly TRBD1 (5 bases). In germline, CDR1 is SQVTM, CDR2 ANQGSEA. Trimming pared 7 bases from V and 10 bases from J, leaving 23 bases between. This CDR3 contains 15 residues. CDR3 sequence reads: CSDDDSGLGGSPLHF. The CDR3 DNA reads as TGCAGCGATGATGACTCAGGTTTGGGGGGGTCACCCCTCCACTTT.

Points on this clonotype: A much bigger clone sits one base away, suggesting this may be a read error. The chain combines TRBV20-1 with TRBJ1-1; possible D gene TRBD1, 6 bases. The CDR3 has 14 amino acids. Trimming shortened V by 0 bases and J by 0 bases, and 8 bases separated the two germline ends. CDR1 DFQATT and CDR2 SNEGSKA come from the germline V gene (reference sequence). CDR3 nucleotides: TGCAGTGCTAGAGAGAACAGGGTGAACACTGAAGCTTTCTTT. Translating it yields CSARENRVNTEAFF.